A single sample is the source of the 9 T cell receptor beta chains below, sequenced in a study of early T cells in non-severe SARS-CoV-2 infection. From the 5' RACE reads, TCRdb called clonotypes with MiXCR, one entry per CDR3 protein. The repertoire includes roughly 58,000 distinct CDR3 sequences, approximately 13% of them detected once, and around 1.4% sits in the top ten. The specimen was whole blood. The receptors were gathered from an adult who was a healthcare worker with PCR-confirmed SARS-CoV-2 infection or an uninfected control (not recorded which).

The chain employs TRBV28 and TRBJ2-7; D unresolved. This CDR3 contains 14 residues. V lost 1 base and J 3 bases, leaving 10 bases between the germline ends. Germline lookup yields CDR1 MDHEN and CDR2 SYDVKM. The CDR3 DNA follows: TGTGCCAGCAGTTTATCTGGTTCCCACTACGAGCAGTACTTC. Protein product: CASSLSGSHYEQYF.

This clonotype was seen many times. The V and J genes are TRBV7-9 and TRBJ1-2; TRBD1 matches 10 bases. V shed 3 bases and J 6 bases; nucleotides not matched to a gene: 1. Germline assignment: CDR1 SEHNR and CDR2 FQNEAQ (reference sequence). CDR3 length equals 13 residues. CDR3 sequence reads: CASSLGQGHGYTF. The CDR3 bases are TGTGCCAGCAGCTTGGGACAGGGGCATGGCTACACCTTC.

This clonotype was counted a few times. This chain uses TRBV7-8 with TRBJ1-2, with TRBD1 matching over 7 bases. Germline V gene lookup returns CDR1 SGHVS and CDR2 FQNEAQ. V was pared by 7 bases and J by 4 bases, with 3 bases of the junction left unmatched. The CDR3 covers 12 residues. The CDR3 DNA follows: TGTGCCAGCAAGACAGGGAGCTATGGCTACACCTTC. Residues: CASKTGSYGYTF.

The rearrangement joins TRBV6-1 to TRBJ2-2, with a tentative D call TRBD1 (5 bases). This CDR3 region has 17 residues. The V end was cut by 7 bases, the J end by 0 bases, with 18 bases between. Per the germline V gene, CDR1 is MNHNS and CDR2 is SASEGT. CDR3 region: CASTPFPATANTGELFF. The CDR3 DNA is TGTGCCAGCACCCCCTTTCCCGCGACAGCGAACACCGGGGAGCTGTTTTTT.

This clonotype is medium-sized. The rearrangement links TRBV2 to TRBJ2-2; no clear D gene. CDR1 and CDR2 from the germline V gene are SNHLY and FYNNEI. The CDR3 is 15 residues long. With 1 base removed from V and 6 bases from J, the gap between germline ends came to 12 bases. The CDR3 is CASSEGNLAPGELFF. The CDR3 region has the DNA TGTGCCAGCAGTGAAGGGAATTTAGCCCCCGGGGAGCTGTTTTTT.

DNA of the CDR3: TGTGCCAGCAGCTTAGGCAGAAATGGGCTTGATGGCTACACCTTC. It is translated as CASSLGRNGLDGYTF. The gene calls are TRBV7-3 and TRBJ1-2; D uncertain. The CDR3 runs 15 residues. The V and J ends lost 2 bases and 6 bases respectively, with 16 bases between them. Germline CDR1 is SGHTA and CDR2 is FQGTGA. Using reference TRBV7-3 and TRBJ1-2 for the parts outside the CDR3, the full variable domain is GAGVSQTPSNKVTEKGKYVELRCDPISGHTALYWYRQSLGQGPEFLIYFQGTGAADDSGLPNDRFFAVRPEGSVSTLKIQRTERGDSAVYLCASSLGRNGLDGYTFGSGTRLTVV.

This chain connects TRBV11-2 to TRBJ2-3; 9 positions agree with TRBD2. Germline values: CDR1 SGHAT, CDR2 FQNNGV. The CDR3 sequence is 17 residues long. V lost 5 bases, J lost 0 bases, and 9 bases stayed unmatched. The CDR3 region is CASSPRLAGPSTDTQYF. The CDR3, as DNA: TGTGCCAGCAGCCCCCGCCTAGCGGGGCCTAGCACAGATACGCAGTATTTT.

This clonotype was recorded many times. This rearrangement joins TRBV10-3 to TRBJ1-3; TRBD1 might be the D (6 bases). The CDR3 spans 15 residues. Germline loops: CDR1 ENHRY, CDR2 SYGVKD. The V end was cut by 2 bases, the J end by 4 bases, with 12 bases between. The DNA for the CDR3 is TGTGCCATCAGTGAGGCTGACAGGATAGGAAACACCATATATTTT. It specifies CAISEADRIGNTIYF.

The V and J genes are TRBV11-2 and TRBJ2-7; tentatively, D is TRBD2 (6 bases). CDR3 length equals 15 residues. Looked up from germline, CDR1 is SGHAT and CDR2 is FQNNGV. V lost 0 bases, J lost 6 bases, and 15 bases lay in between. The DNA for the CDR3 is TGTGCCAGCAGCTTAGACAGCCTCCCCGGGGGCGAGCAGTACTTC. Translated: CASSLDSLPGGEQYF.